Below are 10 T cell receptor beta chains sequenced from a single sample in a study of control samples from healthy donors and cancer patients. Produced via immunoSEQ multiplex PCR; TCRdb's table is partial and in-frame only. The sample has more than 150,000 clones, 80% to 95% seen once. The source material was blood. These receptors came from a woman in her twenties or thirties in good health.

V usage is TRBV19 and J usage is TRBJ2-1, with a tentative D call TRBD1 (5 bases). V dropped 7 bases and J dropped 15 bases, with 19 bases sitting between them. The CDR3 loop spans 12 amino acids. CDR1 is LNHDA and CDR2 is SQIVND in the germline V gene (reference sequence). Here the CDR3 reads CASTTRQGGWFF. CDR3 DNA: TGTGCCAGTACCACGAGGCAGGGCGGTTGGTTCTTC.

This clone appeared a single time. This chain joins TRBV7-2 and TRBJ2-1, with D unclear. CDR1 and CDR2 (germline): SGHTA, FQGNSA. V shed 2 bases and J shed 3 bases, with 2 bases lying between them. This CDR3 region has 12 residues. CDR3 protein: CASSLNYNEQFF. The CDR3, as DNA: TGTGCCAGCAGCTTAAACTACAATGAGCAGTTCTTC.

The chain employs TRBV4-2 and TRBJ1-5, with 7 nucleotides matching TRBD1. Per the germline V gene, CDR1 is LGHNA and CDR2 is YNFKEQ. The CDR3 is made up of 17 amino acids. V was pared by 1 base and J by 7 bases, with 13 bases of the junction left unmatched. CDR3 sequence: CASSQGGTQGDWQPQHF. The CDR3 nucleotides are TGTGCCAGCAGCCAAGGTGGGACTCAGGGGGATTGGCAGCCCCAGCATTTT.

This sequence joins TRBV7-8 and TRBJ2-1; 8 bases agree with TRBD1. With 7 bases clipped from V and 4 bases from J, the junction kept 6 bases outside the gene matches. The CDR3 sequence is 14 residues long. Germline-derived CDR1 and CDR2 are SGHVS and FQNEAQ. CDR3 nucleotide sequence: TGTGCCAGCACTCCCGGACAGGGATACAATGAGCAGTTCTTC. This encodes CASTPGQGYNEQFF.

The chain has TRBV27 and TRBJ1-5; tentative D call: TRBD1 (5 bases). Germline loops: CDR1 MNHEY, CDR2 SMNVEV (reference sequence). This CDR3 contains 14 residues. The ends were cut back, 3 bases at V and 4 bases at J, with 10 bases in the middle. The CDR3 region is CASSFQGRNQPQHF. CDR3 coding DNA: TGTGCCAGCAGTTTCCAGGGTCGGAATCAGCCCCAGCATTTT.

The chain has TRBV5-6 and TRBJ1-5, with 9 bases matching TRBD1. Germline V lookup: CDR1 SGHDT, CDR2 YYEEEE. With 4 bases clipped from V and 9 bases from J, the junction kept 8 bases outside the gene matches. CDR3 length equals 14 residues. Written as DNA, the CDR3 is TGTGCCAGCAGCCCTGGGACAGGGATGTCGCCCCAGCATTTT. Its protein product is CASSPGTGMSPQHF.

This chain joins TRBV7-9 and TRBJ2-7; no definite D call. CDR1 is SEHNR and CDR2 is FQNEAQ in the germline V gene (reference sequence). The CDR3 spans 11 residues. V was trimmed by 1 base and J by 4 bases, leaving 2 bases between them. The DNA of the CDR3 is TGTGCCAGCAGCTTAGATTACGAGCAGTACTTC. It encodes CASSLDYEQYF.

This sequence joins TRBV12-3 or TRBV12-4 and TRBJ2-5; no firm D call. The CDR3 length is 13 residues. The germline V and J ends were trimmed by 3 bases and 3 bases, with 8 bases remaining between them. The CDR3 sequence: CASSFGQKETQYF. CDR3 nucleotides: TGTGCCAGCAGTTTTGGGCAGAAAGAGACCCAGTACTTC.

The chain recombines TRBV12-3 or TRBV12-4 with TRBJ2-7, with D possibly TRBD2 on 5 matching bases. The CDR3 is 13 amino acids. V gave up 6 bases and J gave up 5 bases, with 14 bases separating them. DNA of the CDR3: TGTGCCAGCAGCTCGAGGGCCCCCAACGAGCAGTACTTC. Encoded protein: CASSSRAPNEQYF.

The gene calls are TRBV4-1 and TRBJ2-1; TRBD2 agrees at 11 bases. The CDR3 extends over 16 amino acids. Germline V lookup: CDR1 MGHRA, CDR2 YSYEKL. After removal of 2 bases from V and 10 bases from J, the junction contained 10 bases not matched to a gene. CDR3 coding DNA: TGCGCCAGCAGCCAACACGGACTAGCGGGCCCGCTCGAGCAGTTCTTC. Protein sequence: CASSQHGLAGPLEQFF.